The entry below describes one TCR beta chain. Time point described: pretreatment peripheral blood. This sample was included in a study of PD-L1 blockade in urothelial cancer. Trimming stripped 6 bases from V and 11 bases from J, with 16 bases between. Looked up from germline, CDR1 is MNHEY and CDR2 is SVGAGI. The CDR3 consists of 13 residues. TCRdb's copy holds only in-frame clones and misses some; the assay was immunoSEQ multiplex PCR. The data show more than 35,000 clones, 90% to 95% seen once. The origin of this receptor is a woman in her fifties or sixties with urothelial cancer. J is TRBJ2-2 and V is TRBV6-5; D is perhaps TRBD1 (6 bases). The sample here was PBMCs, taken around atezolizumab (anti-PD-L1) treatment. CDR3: CASRAGTSGELFF. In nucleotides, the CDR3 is TGTGCCAGCAGAGCCGGGACAAGCGGCGAGCTGTTTTTT.